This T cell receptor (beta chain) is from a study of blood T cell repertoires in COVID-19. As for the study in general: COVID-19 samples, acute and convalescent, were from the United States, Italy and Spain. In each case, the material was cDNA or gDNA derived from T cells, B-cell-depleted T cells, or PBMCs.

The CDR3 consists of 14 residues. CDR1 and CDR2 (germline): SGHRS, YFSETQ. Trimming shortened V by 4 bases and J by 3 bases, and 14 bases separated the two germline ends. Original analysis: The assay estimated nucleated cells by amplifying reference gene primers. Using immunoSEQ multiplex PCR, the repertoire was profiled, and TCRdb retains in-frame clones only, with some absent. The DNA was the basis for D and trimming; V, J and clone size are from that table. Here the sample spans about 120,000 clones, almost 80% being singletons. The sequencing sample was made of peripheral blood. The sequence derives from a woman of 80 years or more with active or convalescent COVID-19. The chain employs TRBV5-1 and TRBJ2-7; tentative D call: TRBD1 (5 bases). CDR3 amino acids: CASSQQPTDYEQYF. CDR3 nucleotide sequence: TGCGCCAGCAGCCAACAGCCGACAGACTACGAGCAGTACTTC.